One sample yielded the 28 T cell receptor beta chains listed below, sequenced in a study of blood T cell repertoires in COVID-19. Sequencing was performed with immunoSEQ multiplex PCR; in TCRdb, only in-frame clones are kept and a portion is missing. The repertoire consists of around 180,000 clones, with around nine tenths occurring once and the leading ten covering 4% to 5.5%. The sequenced material came from peripheral blood. These receptors were taken from a human donor in a cohort sampled during active COVID-19.

The genes are TRBV6-2 or TRBV6-3 and TRBJ1-1; tentatively, D is TRBD1 (6 bases). Trimming removed 2 bases from V and 5 bases from J, with 9 bases in between. CDR3 length: 13 amino acids. CDR1 is MNHEY and CDR2 is SVGEGT in the germline V gene. CDR3 residues: CASSYGGATEAFF. CDR3 DNA sequence: TGTGCCAGCAGTTACGGGGGGGCAACTGAAGCTTTCTTT.

The rearrangement joins TRBV5-1 to TRBJ2-1, with D tentatively TRBD2 (5 bases). V lost 1 base, J lost 8 bases, and 10 bases lay in between. The germline CDR1 and CDR2 sequences are SGHRS and YFSETQ. The CDR3 is 13 residues long. The CDR3 is CASSLLLADEQFF. The CDR3 DNA reads as TGCGCCAGCAGCTTGCTTCTAGCCGATGAGCAGTTCTTC.

The chain links TRBV7-9 to TRBJ2-7; 9 bases line up with TRBD1. With 2 bases clipped from V and 2 bases from J, the junction kept 4 bases outside the gene matches. CDR3 size: 15 residues. Germline V lookup: CDR1 SEHNR, CDR2 FQNEAQ (reference sequence). The DNA for the CDR3 is TGTGCCAGCAGCTTATCAGGGACAGGGACCTACGAGCAGTACTTC. It is translated as CASSLSGTGTYEQYF. The full variable domain, in which reference TRBV7-9 and TRBJ2-7 provide the parts outside the CDR3, is DTGVSQNPRHKITKRGQNVTFRCDPISEHNRLYWYRQTLGQGPEFLTYFQNEAQLEKSRLLSDRFSAERPKGSFSTLEIQRTEQGDSAMYLCASSLSGTGTYEQYFGPGTRLTVT.

The chain uses TRBV19 and TRBJ2-7; the D gene is possibly TRBD1 (7 bases). The V and J ends lost 3 bases and 2 bases respectively, with 17 bases between them. The CDR3 length is 16 residues. The V gene's germline CDR1 is LNHDA and CDR2 SQIVND (reference sequence). The CDR3 is CASSIAHRGGTYEQYF. CDR3 sequence (DNA): TGTGCCAGTAGTATCGCTCACAGGGGCGGGACCTACGAGCAGTACTTC.

The chain joins TRBV9 to TRBJ2-7, with TRBD1 matching 7 bases. The junction had 7 bases not matched to a gene; V was cut back by 4 bases and J by 3 bases. Germline V gene lookup returns CDR1 SGDLS and CDR2 YYNGEE. This CDR3 is built from 14 residues. The CDR3 loop reads CASSLRQGGYEQYF. CDR3 nucleotides: TGTGCCAGCAGCCTAAGACAGGGTGGCTACGAGCAGTACTTC.

The chain carries TRBV7-2 and TRBJ1-2; TRBD1 matches 9 bases. After removal of 6 bases from V and 8 bases from J, the junction contained 7 bases not matched to a gene. The CDR3 length is 13 residues. CDR1 and CDR2 from the germline V gene are SGHTA and FQGNSA. CDR3 loop: CASRPTGGKGYTF. CDR3 nucleotides: TGTGCCAGCAGACCCACAGGGGGCAAGGGCTACACCTTC.

The V gene is TRBV12-5, the J gene TRBJ2-3; D perhaps matches TRBD2 (7 bases). Germline V gives CDR1 LGHNT, CDR2 FRNRAP. V shed 4 bases and J shed 3 bases, with 14 bases lying between them. The CDR3 contains 15 residues. CDR3 residues: CASGSYGGQTDTQYF. In nucleotides, the CDR3 is TGTGCTAGTGGTTCCTACGGGGGGCAGACAGATACGCAGTATTTT.

The CDR3 sequence is CASSLVRGLAGASYEQYF. CDR3 DNA: TGTGCCAGCAGCTTAGTCCGGGGGCTAGCGGGAGCCTCTTACGAGCAGTACTTC. The chain carries TRBV7-2 and TRBJ2-7; 10 nucleotides match TRBD2. The CDR3 totals 18 residues. J lost 4 bases, V lost 1 base, and 13 bases had no gene match. The germline gives CDR1 SGHTA, CDR2 FQGNSA.

The genes are TRBV19 and TRBJ2-7, with 9 nucleotides matching TRBD1. V gave up 1 base and J gave up 4 bases; unmatched junction bases: 5. The CDR3 covers 15 residues. Germline CDR1 is LNHDA and CDR2 is SQIVND (reference sequence). The CDR3 loop reads CASSIGDRAAYEQYF. Here the CDR3 DNA reads TGTGCCAGTAGTATAGGGGACAGGGCGGCATACGAGCAGTACTTC.

This chain connects TRBV20-1 to TRBJ2-5; 8 nucleotides line up with TRBD1. This CDR3 is 11 amino acids long. Germline values: CDR1 DFQATT, CDR2 SNEGSKA (reference sequence). V dropped 0 bases and J dropped 11; count of bases not matched to a gene: 2. The CDR3 sequence: CSARDDRGQYF. The CDR3 coding sequence is TGCAGTGCTAGAGATGACAGGGGTCAGTACTTC.

This clone has only a few counts. The V and J genes are TRBV28 and TRBJ1-5; 7 bases line up with TRBD1. Germline V gives CDR1 MDHEN, CDR2 SYDVKM. The CDR3 is 14 residues long. Trimming removed 6 bases from V and 2 bases from J; junction bases left unmatched: 4. The CDR3 DNA sequence: TGTGCCAGCAGACTTGGACAGGGCAATCAGCCCCAGCATTTT. This codes for CASRLGQGNQPQHF.

The rearrangement uses TRBV3-1 (or the pseudogene TRBV3-2) and TRBJ2-2; 11 bases align to TRBD2. Germline V gene sequence: CDR1 LGHDT, CDR2 YNNKEL (reference sequence). CDR3 length: 14 residues. The V and J ends lost 8 bases and 7 bases, in that order; junction bases with no gene match: 6. This chain's CDR3 is CASHLAGGGGELFF. CDR3 sequence (DNA): TGTGCCAGCCATCTAGCGGGGGGAGGCGGGGAGCTGTTTTTT.

The chain links TRBV6-1 to TRBJ2-5; possibly TRBD1 for D (5 bases). CDR3 length: 15 residues. Per the germline V gene, CDR1 is MNHNS and CDR2 is SASEGT. V was trimmed by 3 bases and J by 3 bases, leaving 14 bases between them. DNA of the CDR3: TGTGCCAGCAGTGAGATGAAGGCAGGGAAAGAGACCCAGTACTTC. Translating it yields CASSEMKAGKETQYF.

This clone occurred once. V is TRBV28 and J is TRBJ2-3, with D possibly matching TRBD2 (7 bases). Germline-derived CDR1 and CDR2 are MDHEN and SYDVKM. V lost 2 bases to trimming and J lost 6 bases, with 27 bases between them. This CDR3 comprises 19 residues. In DNA, the CDR3 is TGTGCCAGCAGTTTAGTGGGGGGGAAGTGGACAGTCCAGATGGATACGCAGTATTTT. Residues: CASSLVGGKWTVQMDTQYF.

CDR3 sequence (DNA): TGCGCCAGTTATCGGACTAGCGGGAACTACGAGCAGTACTTC. Translating it yields CASYRTSGNYEQYF. This chain uses TRBV10-2 with TRBJ2-7, with 12 bases that match TRBD2. The germline gives CDR1 WSHSY, CDR2 SAAADI. The CDR3 runs to 14 residues. The ends lost 9 bases at V and 3 bases at J; junction bases unmatched: 6.

The chain uses TRBV12-3 or TRBV12-4 and TRBJ2-7, with D unclear. The ends were cut back, 2 bases at V and 0 bases at J, with 5 bases in the middle. This CDR3 has 13 amino acids. The CDR3: CASSLTSSYEQYF. The DNA of the CDR3 is TGTGCCAGCAGTTTAACATCCTCCTACGAGCAGTACTTC.

The chain couples TRBV28 to TRBJ2-7; D unresolved. CDR3 length: 11 amino acids. Germline CDR1 MDHEN, CDR2 SYDVKM. V lost 3 bases, J lost 6 bases, and 6 bases lay in between. For the CDR3, the DNA is TGTGCCAGCAGTTTTCAGTTCGAGCAGTACTTC. It codes for CASSFQFEQYF.

The chain joins TRBV6-2 or TRBV6-3 to TRBJ2-7; possible D gene TRBD2, 5 bases. Germline assignment: CDR1 MNHEY and CDR2 SVGEGT. V was shortened by 5 bases and J by 0 bases, with 11 bases between the two germline ends. The CDR3 loop spans 14 amino acids. The CDR3 coding sequence is TGTGCCAGCAGTATCTACGGGAACTCCTACGAGCAGTACTTC. Its protein is CASSIYGNSYEQYF.

The V call is TRBV19, the J call TRBJ1-3; 7 bases are a match to TRBD1. With V trimmed by 6 bases and J by 0 bases, 5 bases remained unmatched. The length of the CDR3 is 15 residues. Germline assignment: CDR1 LNHDA and CDR2 SQIVND (reference sequence). The CDR3 is CASRRQGYSGNTIYF. The DNA of the CDR3 is TGTGCCAGTAGACGACAGGGCTACTCTGGAAACACCATATATTTT.

The rearrangement links TRBV4-3 to TRBJ2-5; 7 bases map to TRBD1. After removal of 0 bases from V and 2 bases from J, the junction contained 9 bases not matched to a gene. The CDR3 runs to 17 residues. Germline CDR1 LGHNA, CDR2 YSLEER. DNA for the CDR3: TGCGCCAGCAGCCAAGATACCCTGAGACAGGGACAAGAGACCCAGTACTTC. Protein product: CASSQDTLRQGQETQYF.

This chain connects TRBV7-2 to TRBJ1-2; TRBD1 matches 9 bases. The CDR3 spans 15 residues. The V segment lost 4 bases and the J segment 4 bases; nucleotides outside the gene matches: 7. Germline V gene data show CDR1 as SGHTA and CDR2 as FQGNSA. CDR3 sequence (DNA): TGTGCCAGCAGCTATAACAGGGGGCGGGGCTATGGCTACACCTTC. It codes for CASSYNRGRGYGYTF.

The CDR3 here is CASRVRTGSYEQYF. CDR3 nucleotides: TGTGCCAGCAGGGTCCGGACAGGGTCCTACGAGCAGTACTTC. This rearrangement joins TRBV6-5 to TRBJ2-7; 8 nucleotides line up with TRBD1. The J segment lost 1 base and the V segment lost 6 bases, leaving 5 bases of the junction unmatched. CDR1 is MNHEY, CDR2 SVGAGI, per germline. The CDR3 contains 14 residues.

This rearrangement joins TRBV6-1 to TRBJ2-2; D uncertain. The CDR3 contains 15 residues. From germline, CDR1 is MNHNS and CDR2 SASEGT. Trimming took 2 bases from V and 0 from J, leaving 7 bases between them. The CDR3 DNA is TGTGCCAGCAGTGAATCCGTCCCGAACACCGGGGAGCTGTTTTTT. As protein: CASSESVPNTGELFF.

The CDR3 loop is CATSSGHRSYEQYF. The CDR3 nucleotides are TGTGCCACCAGCTCAGGACATAGATCCTACGAGCAGTACTTC. J is TRBJ2-7 and V is TRBV15, with D perhaps TRBD1 (5 bases). The CDR3 loop spans 14 amino acids. V lost 5 bases and J lost 1, with 12 bases in between. Germline-derived CDR1 and CDR2 are LNHNV and YYDKDF (reference sequence).

This rearrangement joins TRBV18 to TRBJ2-5; tentative D call: TRBD2 (5 bases). The CDR3 has 15 amino acids. Per germline, CDR1 KGHSH and CDR2 LQKENI. V shed 6 bases and J shed 4 bases, with 18 bases lying between them. CDR3 sequence reads: CASSMGSGRRETQYF. In DNA, the CDR3 is TGTGCCAGCTCCATGGGGAGTGGGCGTCGAGAGACCCAGTACTTC.

The rearrangement uses TRBV4-2 and TRBJ2-2; the match to TRBD2 covers 11 bases. The CDR3 covers 19 residues. Germline trimming cut 2 bases from V and 5 bases from J; bases unmatched to any gene: 13. Germline CDR1 is LGHNA and CDR2 is YNFKEQ. This CDR3 reads CASSQLGTSGQWGTGELFF. CDR3 nucleotide sequence: TGTGCCAGCAGCCAATTAGGGACTAGCGGACAATGGGGTACCGGGGAGCTGTTTTTT.

This clone was found a few times. The V and J genes are TRBV21-1 and TRBJ2-7; the table assigns TRBD2, which was not confirmed against the DNA. TRBV21-1 is recorded as a pseudogene. The CDR3 length is 14 residues. The CDR3 DNA sequence: TGTGCCAGCAGCGAGCGGGAGCCGCAATACGAGCAGTACTTC. Protein: CASSEREPQYEQYF.

The chain uses TRBV12-3 or TRBV12-4 and TRBJ1-2; 8 bases fit TRBD1. The CDR3 is 12 amino acids. V was clipped by 3 bases and J by 8 bases; unmatched bases: 2. In DNA form, the CDR3 reads TGTGCCAGCAGTTTCGACAGGGGAGGCTACACCTTC. As protein: CASSFDRGGYTF.